This TCR beta chain was identified during a study of blood T cell repertoires in COVID-19. In germline, CDR1 is SGHVS, CDR2 FNYEAQ. The CDR3 runs 15 residues. V lost 3 bases, J lost 5 bases, and 4 bases stayed unmatched. TCRdb's table, derived via immunoSEQ multiplex PCR, lists solely in-frame clones and lacks some. The sample comprises about 300,000 clones, around 86% of which are singletons, and about 1.2% rests with the top ten. This TCR was recovered from a man between 65 and 85 years old with acute or convalescent COVID-19. Material: peripheral blood. The chain employs TRBV7-6 and TRBJ2-5, with 12 bases identical to TRBD1. For the CDR3, the DNA is TGTGCCAGCAGCTTGCCCGGGACAGGGGGCGAGACCCAGTACTTC. This gives the protein CASSLPGTGGETQYF.